This T cell receptor beta chain was sequenced for a study of CD8+ T cells in alopecia areata (dated by TCRdb to 2017 to 2018). A note on the overall study: Treated patients were enrolled in an open-label pilot trial of oral tofacitinib, 5 to 10 mg twice daily, for moderate-to-severe alopecia areata. Biopsies were taken from tofacitinib-treated patients at baseline and at 4 and 24 weeks of treatment, and a later scalp biopsy was taken in several of the tofacitinib-treated patients. RNA was obtained with the PAXgene miRNA kit for fixed scalp, the miRNeasy kit for PBMCs, and the RNeasy kit for mouse skin. TCRbeta CDR3 regions were amplified by immunoSEQ multiplex PCR with 35 Vbeta forward and 13 Jbeta reverse primers. In treated patients, disease severity was measured using the SALT score, which gives the percentage of scalp surface area affected. To study T cell clonal expansion in alopecia areata, the researchers applied high-throughput TCRbeta sequencing to both the C3H/HeJ mouse model and human patients. Scalp clonality was compared among normal scalp (n=4), patchy alopecia areata scalp (n=8), and alopecia totalis/universalis scalp (n=8). In humans, TCRbeta sequencing was performed on scalp tissue and on sorted CD4+ and CD8+ peripheral blood T cells from healthy controls and from patients with patchy or totalis/universalis alopecia areata. Tofacitinib was given for 6 to 18 months, followed by 6 months of follow-up off drug to assess delayed response and recurrence. Study-level results and caveats: Tofacitinib significantly lowered scalp clonality and the number of expanded CD8+ clones among the top 100 scalp clones. Because the treated cohort was small and had only one nonresponder, larger studies are needed to examine links between baseline CD8+ expansion and response. Higher clonality and more expanded CD8+ clones were observed in lesional scalp than in normal scalp, particularly in alopecia totalis/universalis, a finding suggestive of antigenic drive. Shared TCR sequences between patients were less evident than in mice, which may be partly attributable to HLA diversity in the patient population. Resident alphabeta T cells in normal human skin are also sequenced, complicating scalp TCR repertoire analysis, unlike mouse skin dominated by gammadelta T cells. During tofacitinib treatment, many expanded lesional clones remained in scalp and blood, and this persistence may partly explain relapse after treatment is stopped.

On this clone itself: Its antigen has not been determined. Per-base quality was not reported, and no clone a single base away is much larger than it.

The protocol used for the library was the immunoSEQ multiplex PCR assay. For TCR sequencing, RNA was extracted from every sample and reverse transcribed into cDNA to serve as template. SuperScript III was used to make first-strand cDNA, primed with a 2:1 mix of oligo-dT and random hexamers. Amplification bias was assessed with a synthetic immune receptor repertoire, and residual bias was removed computationally. In the paper's pipeline: Raw reads were preprocessed for error removal, and CDR3 was defined according to IMGT conventions as running from the conserved cysteine to phenylalanine. Clonality was computed as 1 minus the Shannon entropy, with the entropy normalized by log2 of the number of productive unique TCRs. Whether scalp clones were CD4 or CD8 was inferred by matching scalp TCRbeta sequences against CD4 and CD8 repertoires sorted from blood. What TCRdb holds here is the immuneACCESS table cut down to in-frame rearrangements. Part of the clones is not present; checked against another copy, under half of the missing clones reflect an unresolved V gene, and the others are unexplained. V, J and clone size are those of that table, while D and trimming were read from the DNA. For this sample there are 90,000 to 100,000 clones; 60% to 65% appear just once. The ten biggest clones cover around 15% of the sample.

Via the germline V gene (reference sequence), CDR1 is MNHEY and CDR2 SMNVEV. Including the terminal cysteine and phenylalanine, the CDR3 comprises 11 residues. CDR3 DNA only is kept here, 33 bases in frame from base 1. Between the V and J ends, shortened by 7 bases and 9 bases respectively, the junction contains 12 bases. Per the publication, the time point label means: about 4 weeks on oral tofacitinib. The treatment or condition label here, explained by the study, means: oral pan-JAK inhibitor, 5-10 mg twice daily. From alopecia areata patients, peripheral blood was collected along with lesional scalp punch biopsies. PBMCs were isolated by density centrifugation and stained for CD3, CD4 and CD8, and CD4+ and CD8+ T cells were sorted on a FACSAria.

The sequencing here drew on CD8+ T cells sorted from blood, taken at week 4, from a patient treated with tofacitinib. Recombination connected TRBV27 to TRBJ1-1; perhaps TRBD1 is the D gene, with 5 bases matching. The clonotype was recovered from a human donor with alopecia areata. Here the CDR3 is given as CASTDSGKAFF. The DNA reads TGTGCCAGCACCGACAGTGGGAAAGCTTTCTTT.